A single sample gave rise to the 30 T cell receptor beta chains below, sequenced in a study of T cell responses to AZD1222 COVID-19 vaccine. Clones were read by immunoSEQ multiplex PCR, and TCRdb kept only the in-frame ones, dropping some. The repertoire holds about 120,000 clones, 80% to 90% seen once, with approximately 8.1% in the top ten. This sample comprised peripheral blood, obtained on day 0 of AZD1222 vaccination. Receptors were obtained from an adult in good health.

The chain recombines TRBV28 with TRBJ2-5; 7 nucleotides align to TRBD1. Germline lookup yields CDR1 MDHEN and CDR2 SYDVKM. Losses at the gene ends were 3 bases for V and 3 bases for J; bases not matched to a gene: 7. The CDR3 extends over 15 amino acids. The CDR3 region has the DNA TGTGCCAGCAGTTTTGTCGCAGGGGGTAAAGAGACCCAGTACTTC. It codes for CASSFVAGGKETQYF.

The sample holds one count of this clone. The rearrangement links TRBV27 to TRBJ2-2; perhaps TRBD1 as D (5 bases). Trimming took 4 bases from V and 8 from J, leaving 14 bases between them. Per germline, CDR1 MNHEY and CDR2 SMNVEV (reference sequence). The CDR3 consists of 14 residues. The CDR3 is CASSSSPGQGELFF. The CDR3, as DNA: TGTGCCAGCAGTTCCTCCCCAGGGCAGGGGGAGCTGTTTTTT.

This chain links TRBV19 with TRBJ2-7, with 7 positions matching TRBD1. Per germline, CDR1 LNHDA and CDR2 SQIVND (reference sequence). There are 15 residues in the CDR3. The J segment lost 2 bases and the V segment lost 4 bases, leaving 8 bases of the junction unmatched. The CDR3 region is CASSRIGTAPYEQYF. In DNA form, the CDR3 reads TGTGCCAGTAGTAGAATAGGGACAGCGCCCTACGAGCAGTACTTC.

This chain links TRBV25-1 with TRBJ1-5, with D maybe TRBD1 (5 bases). Trimming took 5 bases from V and 1 from J, leaving 9 bases between them. The CDR3 consists of 14 residues. Germline loops: CDR1 MGHDK, CDR2 SYGVNS. CDR3 bases: TGTGCCAGCAGTCCGGGGGGGAGCAATCAGCCCCAGCATTTT. Translating gives CASSPGGSNQPQHF. Filled out from reference TRBV25-1 and TRBJ1-5, the complete variable domain reads EADIYQTPRYLVIGTGKKITLECSQTMGHDKMYWYQQDPGMELHLIHYSYGVNSTEKGDLSSESTVSRIRTEHFPLTLESARPSHTSQYLCASSPGGSNQPQHFGDGTRLSIL.

This clone is a singleton in its sample. This CDR3 is CASSQSDRGDGYTF. The CDR3 DNA follows: TGCGCCAGCAGCCAAAGTGACAGGGGGGATGGCTACACCTTC. The chain couples TRBV5-1 to TRBJ1-2; 9 nucleotides align to TRBD1. The CDR3 runs 14 residues. Trimming took 4 bases from V and 6 from J; bases not matched to a gene: 7. CDR1 and CDR2 (germline): SGHRS, YFSETQ. Variable domain in full (rest from reference TRBV5-1 and TRBJ1-2): KAGVTQTPRYLIKTRGQQVTLSCSPISGHRSVSWYQQTPGQGLQFLFEYFSETQRNKGNFPGRFSGRQFSNSRSEMNVSTLELGDSALYLCASSQSDRGDGYTFGSGTRLTVV.

The chain employs TRBV4-3 and TRBJ2-7, with D uncertain. Germline assignment: CDR1 LGHNA and CDR2 YSLEER. The CDR3 has 14 amino acids. The V end lost 0 bases, the J end lost 2 bases, and 8 bases lay between the germline ends. For the CDR3, the DNA is TGCGCCAGCAGCCAAGATAGGGTCACCTACGAGCAGTACTTC. Its protein product is CASSQDRVTYEQYF.

The chain couples TRBV4-1 to TRBJ1-4; TRBD1 agrees at 9 bases. This CDR3 has 16 residues. V dropped 1 base and J dropped 5; count of bases not matched to a gene: 5. Germline V CDR1 and CDR2: MGHRA, YSYEKL. The CDR3 DNA reads TGCGCCAGCAGCCAAGGGGGGACAGGGTTGAATGAAAAACTGTTTTTT. This sequence encodes CASSQGGTGLNEKLFF.

V is TRBV12-3 or TRBV12-4 and J is TRBJ2-7; D is unclear. This CDR3 contains 12 residues. Between the trimmed V and J ends, which lost 8 bases and 2 bases, there was a span of 10 bases. CDR3 loop: CASSPVTYEQYF. In DNA, the CDR3 is TGTGCCAGCTCCCCAGTGACCTACGAGCAGTACTTC.

The chain carries TRBV5-4 and TRBJ2-7; D possibly uses TRBD1 or TRBD2 (5 bases each). Germline CDR1 SGHNT, CDR2 YYREEE (reference sequence). Trimming left V 2 bases short and J 3 bases short, with 12 bases between. This CDR3 has 14 amino acids. This CDR3 is CASSLGDGYYEQYF. Here the CDR3 DNA reads TGTGCCAGCAGCTTAGGGGACGGCTACTACGAGCAGTACTTC.

The chain is built from TRBV19 and TRBJ2-5; 8 bases are shared with TRBD2. Germline CDR1 and CDR2: LNHDA and SQIVND (reference sequence). The V and J ends lost 6 bases and 6 bases, in that order; junction bases with no gene match: 15. The CDR3 length is 16 residues. CDR3: CASSLTGAGDGKTQYF. The CDR3 DNA sequence: TGTGCCAGTAGCCTCACCGGAGCGGGGGACGGGAAGACCCAGTACTTC.

The genes are TRBV12-5 and TRBJ2-1; 7 bases are shared with TRBD1. Germline CDR1 is LGHNT and CDR2 is FRNRAP. This CDR3 spans 17 amino acids. Germline trimming cut 1 base from V and 6 bases from J; bases unmatched to any gene: 12. CDR3 sequence: CASGLDGLGQRPNEQFF. DNA of the CDR3: TGTGCTAGTGGTTTGGATGGCCTGGGACAGAGACCCAATGAGCAGTTCTTC. Filled out from reference TRBV12-5 and TRBJ2-1, the complete variable domain reads DARVTQTPRHKVTEMGQEVTMRCQPILGHNTVFWYRQTMMQGLELLAYFRNRAPLDDSGMPKDRFSAEMPDATLATLKIQPSEPRDSAVYFCASGLDGLGQRPNEQFFGPGTRLTVL.

The rearrangement uses TRBV5-1 and TRBJ1-2; no reliable D call. V lost 0 bases and J lost 4, with 10 bases in between. CDR1 and CDR2 (germline): SGHRS, YFSETQ. The CDR3 consists of 14 residues. As DNA, the CDR3 is TGCGCCAGCAGCTTGGGCAGTATCGTCTATGGCTACACCTTC. This translates into CASSLGSIVYGYTF.

V and J are TRBV4-2 and TRBJ2-1; D is undetermined. From germline, CDR1 is LGHNA and CDR2 YNFKEQ. CDR3 length: 17 amino acids. V lost 0 bases and J lost 3, with 15 bases in between. Here the CDR3 reads CASSQDWRLNFYNEQFF. DNA of the CDR3: TGTGCCAGCAGCCAAGATTGGCGCCTCAACTTCTACAATGAGCAGTTCTTC.

The chain links TRBV2 to TRBJ1-2, with unresolved D. The CDR3 is 14 residues long. Trimming cost V 4 bases and J 2 bases, with 11 bases left between them. In germline, CDR1 is SNHLY, CDR2 FYNNEI. The DNA for the CDR3 is TGTGCCAGCAGTGCCTCCCTAGCCAACTATGGCTACACCTTC. This translates into CASSASLANYGYTF.

This sequence joins TRBV10-2 and TRBJ1-1; D unresolved. Germline values: CDR1 WSHSY, CDR2 SAAADI. The CDR3 length is 13 residues. The ends were cut back, 2 bases at V and 4 bases at J, with 8 bases in the middle. CDR3 in DNA: TGCGCCAGCAGTGAGGGTCGGGTCACTGAAGCTTTCTTT. This translates into CASSEGRVTEAFF.

The chain is built from TRBV5-4 and TRBJ2-1, with D perhaps TRBD1 or TRBD2 (6 bases each). The CDR3 consists of 15 residues. Trimming removed 3 bases from V and 8 bases from J, with 18 bases in between. The V gene's germline CDR1 is SGHNT and CDR2 YYREEE (reference sequence). The CDR3 is CASSSGTRRGDEQFF. The CDR3 bases are TGTGCCAGCAGCTCAGGGACTCGAAGGGGGGATGAGCAGTTCTTC.

The chain joins TRBV6-2 or TRBV6-3 to TRBJ2-7, with 12 bases identical to TRBD2. V gave up 5 bases and J gave up 4 bases; unmatched junction bases: 3. The CDR3 runs 14 residues. Germline CDR1 and CDR2: MNHEY and SVGEGT. The CDR3 loop is CASSRTSGNYEQYF. DNA for the CDR3: TGTGCCAGCAGTCGGACTAGCGGGAATTACGAGCAGTACTTC.

This sequence joins TRBV6-5 and TRBJ1-2, with unresolved D. The length of the CDR3 is 15 residues. The germline V gene has CDR1 MNHEY and CDR2 SVGAGI. V was pared by 2 bases and J by 0 bases, with 10 bases between. The CDR3 coding sequence is TGTGCCAGCAGTTACAGGCAGGCCCCTAACTATGGCTACACCTTC. As protein: CASSYRQAPNYGYTF.

The CDR3 region has the DNA TGTGCCAGCAGCCCCCCGGGACTAGCGGCCTATGGGCAGTTCTTC. Protein product: CASSPPGLAAYGQFF. The rearrangement joins TRBV6-5 to TRBJ2-1, with 11 bases matching TRBD2. This CDR3 is built from 15 residues. Germline CDR1 MNHEY, CDR2 SVGAGI. V shed 6 bases, J shed 12 bases, and the junction held 13 bases outside the gene matches.

The rearrangement links TRBV6-6 to TRBJ1-2; D is perhaps TRBD1 (6 bases). Germline assignment: CDR1 MNHNY and CDR2 SVGAGI (reference sequence). The CDR3 is made up of 18 amino acids. The V end lost 5 bases, the J end lost 0 bases, and 22 bases lay between the germline ends. The DNA of the CDR3 is TGTGCCAGCAGTCGAACATTTAAACAGGGTTTAGCTAACTATGGCTACACCTTC. It encodes CASSRTFKQGLANYGYTF.

This rearrangement joins TRBV7-2 to TRBJ2-1, with TRBD2 matching over 8 bases. J gave up 15 bases and V 4 bases, and 11 bases lay outside the gene matches. The V gene's germline CDR1 is SGHTA and CDR2 FQGNSA. The CDR3 has 13 residues. The CDR3 sequence is CASSSGLADFGFF. The CDR3 nucleotides read TGTGCCAGCAGCTCCGGACTAGCAGACTTCGGGTTCTTC.

The rearrangement uses TRBV6-1 and TRBJ2-1; 7 positions match TRBD2. Germline CDR1 is MNHNS and CDR2 is SASEGT. CDR3 length equals 16 residues. V trimming: 1 base; J trimming: 6 bases; junction bases outside the gene matches: 9. The CDR3 is CASSEVGAGAGNEQFF. CDR3 nucleotides: TGTGCCAGCAGTGAAGTCGGGGCGGGAGCTGGCAATGAGCAGTTCTTC.

The CDR3 spells CASSFTGGTGELFF. Here the CDR3 DNA reads TGTGCCAGCAGCTTCACAGGGGGTACCGGGGAGCTGTTTTTT. The gene calls are TRBV7-9 and TRBJ2-2; 8 bases map to TRBD1. The germline V gene has CDR1 SEHNR and CDR2 FQNEAQ (reference sequence). This CDR3 has 14 residues. Trimming at V came to 3 bases and at J to 5 bases, leaving 2 bases not matched to a gene.

The chain has TRBV11-2 and TRBJ2-7, with 9 nucleotides matching TRBD1. The CDR3 length is 14 residues. From germline, CDR1 is SGHAT and CDR2 FQNNGV. With 8 bases clipped from V and 5 bases from J, the junction kept 10 bases outside the gene matches. The CDR3 sequence is CASSWNRGQDEQYF. The CDR3 DNA follows: TGTGCCAGCTCTTGGAACAGGGGGCAAGACGAGCAGTACTTC.

The chain uses TRBV5-6 and TRBJ1-5, with TRBD1 matching 10 bases. Germline V gene lookup returns CDR1 SGHDT and CDR2 YYEEEE. The ends lost 5 bases at V and 7 bases at J; junction bases unmatched: 9. This CDR3 is built from 15 residues. In DNA, the CDR3 is TGTGCCAGCAGACTCGGGACAGGGGTTGGGCAGCCCCAGCATTTT. Its translation is CASRLGTGVGQPQHF.

This chain uses TRBV4-2 with TRBJ2-1; TRBD2 aligns across 8 bases. CDR3 size: 17 residues. The V gene end was trimmed by 0 bases and the J gene end by 7 bases; junction bases not matched to a gene: 11. Germline V CDR1 and CDR2: LGHNA, YNFKEQ. The CDR3 DNA sequence: TGTGCCAGCAGCCAAGAAGGTGCCGGGAGGGCCGGGAATGAGCAGTTCTTC. The encoded protein is CASSQEGAGRAGNEQFF.

The chain uses TRBV7-8 and TRBJ2-5, with 9 bases matching TRBD2. From germline, CDR1 is SGHVS and CDR2 FQNEAQ. The CDR3 is made up of 16 amino acids. V shed 0 bases and J 6 bases; nucleotides not matched to a gene: 8. The CDR3 sequence is CASSLAPAGGPKTQYF. The CDR3 bases are TGTGCCAGCAGCTTAGCCCCGGCGGGGGGGCCAAAGACCCAGTACTTC.

The V call is TRBV9, the J call TRBJ2-1; D remains unclear. There are 13 residues in the CDR3. Germline assignment: CDR1 SGDLS and CDR2 YYNGEE. V was cut by 2 bases and J by 7 bases, with 10 bases left in between. CDR3 amino acids: CASSVGRLNEQFF. The CDR3 coding sequence is TGTGCCAGCAGCGTGGGTAGGTTGAATGAGCAGTTCTTC.

This chain uses TRBV19 with TRBJ2-5; D gene ambiguous. Per germline, CDR1 LNHDA and CDR2 SQIVND (reference sequence). This CDR3 spans 15 amino acids. Trimming cost V 0 bases and J 1 base, with 9 bases left between them. The CDR3, as DNA: TGTGCCAGTAGTATAGATTCGGCGGTCCAAGAGACCCAGTACTTC. It is translated as CASSIDSAVQETQYF.

This clone was detected only once. The chain employs TRBV5-4 and TRBJ2-3; TRBD2 matches 12 bases. The germline CDR1 and CDR2 sequences are SGHNT and YYREEE (reference sequence). CDR3 size: 16 residues. Unmatched junction bases numbered 4, after V lost 0 bases and J lost 5 bases. The CDR3 DNA reads TGTGCCAGCAGCTTGGGACTAGCGGGAGCTCTAGATACGCAGTATTTT. This sequence encodes CASSLGLAGALDTQYF.